This is a list of T cell receptor beta chains from one sample in a study of human T cells and chemical hapten exposure. One entry per CDR3 protein, called by TCRdb with MiXCR from the RACE reads. The sample has approximately 100,000 distinct CDR3 sequences, 9% to 9.5% seen once. The source was whole blood, collected in connection with sensitization to the hapten diphenylcyclopropenone (DPC). Every receptor here comes from a woman in her thirties or forties with alopecia areata. Some clones in this sample may be carry-over from other donors' samples. The CDR3 runs from the conserved cysteine through the conserved F or W. The order of the fields is J gene, CDR3 length, clone size, V gene, D gene, CDR3 DNA, CDR3 protein. A D gene is named only where the DNA matches it firmly. A clone size is listed for some rows: how often the clone was seen (once, few, many), or a class if it is expanded.

TRBJ1-2	13	NA	TRBV6-5	NA	TGTGCCAGCCGACCACAGGGTCACTATGGCTACACCTTC	CASRPQGHYGYTF
TRBJ1-6	14	NA	TRBV3-1	NA	TGTGCCAGCAGCCAAGCTTCAGGGGTATCACCCCTCCACTTT	CASSQASGVSPLHF
TRBJ2-5	15	many	TRBV7-2	NA	TGTGCCAGCAGCTTAGGTTGGGGCAGCCAAGAGACCCAGTACTTC	CASSLGWGSQETQYF
TRBJ2-7	10	many	TRBV6-5	NA	TGTGCCAGCAACCGCTACGAGCAGTACTTC	CASNRYEQYF
TRBJ2-7	16	many	TRBV4-3	NA	TGCGCCAGCAGCCAAGATGCGGGTATGGGAATATACGAGCAGTACTTC	CASSQDAGMGIYEQYF
TRBJ1-5	17	many	TRBV7-2	NA	TGTGCCAGCAGCCGTATAACCCCGGTGGGGGGGCATCAGCCCCAGCATTTT	CASSRITPVGGHQPQHF
TRBJ1-1	12	NA	TRBV5-6	NA	TGTGCCAGCAGTGGAGGGGCAGTTGAAGCTTTCTTT	CASSGGAVEAFF
TRBJ2-5	15	NA	TRBV7-2	TRBD2	TGTGCCAGCAGCGCGCGAGCGGGAAAACAAGAGACCCAGTACTTC	CASSARAGKQETQYF
TRBJ1-5	14	once	TRBV29-1	NA	TGCAGCGTAGCTGGTGGGAGCGGCAATCAGCCCCAGCATTTT	CSVAGGSGNQPQHF
TRBJ2-1	15	few	TRBV7-2	NA	TGTGCCAGCAGCTTAGCAGCGGTGGCTAACAATGAGCAGTTCTTC	CASSLAAVANNEQFF
TRBJ2-5	15	NA	TRBV12-3/TRBV12-4	NA	TGTGCCAGCAGTTTATTTGTGGGGAGACAAGAGACCCAGTACTTC	CASSLFVGRQETQYF
TRBJ1-1	12	few	TRBV6-1	NA	TGTGCCAGCACCAAAACGATAGTTGGTGCTTTCTTT	CASTKTIVGAFF
TRBJ2-7	14	once	TRBV7-2	NA	TGTGCCAGCAGCTTAGTTCCAGTCTCCTACGAGCAGTACTTC	CASSLVPVSYEQYF
TRBJ1-5	15	NA	TRBV15	NA	TGTGCCACCAGCAGAGAGTCAAGGGGTCGCCAGCCCCAGCATTTT	CATSRESRGRQPQHF
TRBJ2-1	12	NA	TRBV30	TRBD2	TGTGCCTGGATTGCGGGGGGCCATGAGCAGTTCTTC	CAWIAGGHEQFF
TRBJ1-5	14	few	TRBV15	TRBD1	TGTGCCACCAGCAGTGGGACAGGGATCCAGCCCCAGCATTTT	CATSSGTGIQPQHF
TRBJ2-3	15	few	TRBV5-4	TRBD1	TGTGCCAGCAGCTTGAGTCAGGGGGCGGGAAATACGCAGTATTTT	CASSLSQGAGNTQYF
TRBJ2-1	12	many	TRBV5-1	TRBD1	TGCGCCAGCAGCTGGACAGGGCATGAGCAGTTCTTC	CASSWTGHEQFF
TRBJ1-2	15	many	TRBV7-2	NA	TGTGCCAGCAGCTTAAACGGGAGAGCTAACTATGGCTACACCTTC	CASSLNGRANYGYTF
TRBJ1-5	14	many	TRBV2	NA	TGTGCCAGCAGTCGGGAGGGGGGCAATCAGCCCCAGCATTTT	CASSREGGNQPQHF
TRBJ1-5	16	NA	TRBV9	TRBD1	TGTGCCAGCAGCGTAGAGGCGGACAGGGGGGCTCAGCCCCAGCATTTT	CASSVEADRGAQPQHF
TRBJ1-1	14	many	TRBV5-6	TRBD1	TGTGCCAGCAGCTGGACAGGCGGGAACACTGAAGCTTTCTTT	CASSWTGGNTEAFF
TRBJ1-6	16	NA	TRBV5-1	NA	TGCGCCAGCAGCAGCGTGGGTGGCTCCTATAATTCACCCCTCCACTTT	CASSSVGGSYNSPLHF
TRBJ2-7	11	many	TRBV29-1	NA	TGCAGCGTTGGAGTGGTAGGGGACCTCTACTTC	CSVGVVGDLYF
TRBJ1-1	14	few	TRBV20-1	NA	TGCAGTGCTAGAGATTTGCAGGGTTTCACTGAAGCTTTCTTT	CSARDLQGFTEAFF
TRBJ1-1	15	many	TRBV29-1	TRBD1	TGCAGCGTTGAAGATCGCAGGGGGCGATTCACTGAAGCTTTCTTT	CSVEDRRGRFTEAFF
TRBJ2-7	15	few	TRBV6-2/TRBV6-3	NA	TGTGCCAGCAGTCCCGCAGGGTCTCTCATCAACGAGCAGTACTTC	CASSPAGSLINEQYF
TRBJ2-3	14	NA	TRBV5-1	NA	TGCGCCAGCAGCTGGACAACTAGCACAGATACGCAGTATTTT	CASSWTTSTDTQYF
TRBJ1-4	14	NA	TRBV11-2	NA	TGTGCCAGCAGCTATACCTCAACTAATGAAAAACTGTTTTTT	CASSYTSTNEKLFF
TRBJ2-7	16	few	TRBV5-1	NA	TGCGCCAGCAGCCCCTGGGGGTCCGACCTCCATCGGGAGCAGTACTTC	CASSPWGSDLHREQYF
TRBJ1-1	15	few	TRBV11-2	NA	TGTGCCAGCAGCTTAGAAGCCGGGGCAGGGACTGAAGCTTTCTTT	CASSLEAGAGTEAFF
TRBJ1-1	14	many	TRBV7-9	NA	TGTGCCAGCAGCTTAAACTTGGCGAACACTGAAGCTTTCTTT	CASSLNLANTEAFF
TRBJ1-2	16	NA	TRBV7-2	NA	TGTGCCAGCAGCTTACTACTACAGGGAACGAGGCGAGGCTACACCTTC	CASSLLLQGTRRGYTF
TRBJ2-3	14	NA	TRBV7-7	NA	TGTGCCAGCAGCCAACATCGAGGGGCAGATACGCAGTATTTT	CASSQHRGADTQYF
TRBJ2-7	13	many	TRBV28	NA	TGTGCCAGCAGTTCTGGGGGTCGCTACGAGCAGTACTTC	CASSSGGRYEQYF
TRBJ1-2	13	NA	TRBV11-2	NA	TGTGCCAGCACCTTTGGACTGATCTATGGCTACACCTTC	CASTFGLIYGYTF
TRBJ1-1	12	many	TRBV6-5	TRBD1	TGTGCCAGCAGCATACAGGGGGCTGAAGCTTTCTTT	CASSIQGAEAFF
TRBJ2-7	14	many	TRBV5-1	TRBD2	TGCGCCAGCAGCTTGGAACCGGGGACTAACGAGCAGTACTTC	CASSLEPGTNEQYF
TRBJ2-3	16	many	TRBV13	TRBD2	TGTGCCAGCAGCCCCGGCACTAGCGGACTCACAGATACGCAGTATTTT	CASSPGTSGLTDTQYF
TRBJ2-7	15	many	TRBV24-1	NA	TGTGCCACCAGCCACCCGGCGGGCGGAGACTACGAGCAGTACTTC	CATSHPAGGDYEQYF
TRBJ2-7	15	many	TRBV7-2	NA	TGTGCCAGCAGCTCTAAGACCGGGACCTCCTACGAGCAGTACTTC	CASSSKTGTSYEQYF
TRBJ2-2	13	NA	TRBV7-6	NA	TGTGCCAGCAGCTTTGAAAGACCCGGGGAGCTGTTTTTT	CASSFERPGELFF
TRBJ2-7	12	few	TRBV7-6	TRBD2	TGTGCCAGCAGCTTTACGGGGGGCGAGCAGTACTTC	CASSFTGGEQYF
TRBJ2-3	17	NA	TRBV6-1	NA	TGTGCCAGCAGTGAAAGGGGAGTGGGCCTGAGCACAGATACGCAGTATTTT	CASSERGVGLSTDTQYF
TRBJ2-1	17	many	TRBV11-2	TRBD1	TGTGCCAGCAGCTACCAACCCGGGACAGCCATTTACAATGAGCAGTTCTTC	CASSYQPGTAIYNEQFF
TRBJ2-7	14	few	TRBV2	NA	TGTGCCAGCAGTGAAGGTCTAGCTGGGTACGAGCAGTACTTC	CASSEGLAGYEQYF
TRBJ1-1	13	many	TRBV11-2	NA	TGTGCCAGCAGGACCCCGGGATACACTGAAGCTTTCTTT	CASRTPGYTEAFF
TRBJ2-1	17	many	TRBV20-1	NA	TGCAGTGCTAGAGATGCGTGGGGCCATACTGGGTCCGATGAGCAGTTCTTC	CSARDAWGHTGSDEQFF
TRBJ1-6	16	NA	TRBV4-3	NA	TGCGCCAGCAGCCAAGACCCGGGAACGGGATATTCACCCCTCCACTTT	CASSQDPGTGYSPLHF
TRBJ1-2	12	many	TRBV29-1	NA	TGCAGCGTTGACTGGGGGGCGAGGGGCTACACCTTC	CSVDWGARGYTF